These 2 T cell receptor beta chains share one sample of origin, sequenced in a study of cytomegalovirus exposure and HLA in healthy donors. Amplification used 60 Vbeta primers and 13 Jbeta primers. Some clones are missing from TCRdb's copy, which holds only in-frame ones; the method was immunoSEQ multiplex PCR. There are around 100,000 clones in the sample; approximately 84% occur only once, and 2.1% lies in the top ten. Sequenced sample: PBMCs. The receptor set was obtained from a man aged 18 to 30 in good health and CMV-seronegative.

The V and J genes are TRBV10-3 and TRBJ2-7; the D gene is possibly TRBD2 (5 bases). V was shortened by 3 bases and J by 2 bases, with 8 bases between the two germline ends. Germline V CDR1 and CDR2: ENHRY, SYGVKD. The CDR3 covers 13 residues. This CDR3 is CAISELGPYEQYF. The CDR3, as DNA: TGTGCCATCAGTGAACTAGGGCCCTACGAGCAGTACTTC.

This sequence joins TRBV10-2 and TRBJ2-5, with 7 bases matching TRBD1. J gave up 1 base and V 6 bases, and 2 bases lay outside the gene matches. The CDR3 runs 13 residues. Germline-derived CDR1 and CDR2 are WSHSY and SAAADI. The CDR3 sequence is CASSRDSQETQYF. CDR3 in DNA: TGCGCCAGCAGCCGGGACAGCCAAGAGACCCAGTACTTC.